These T cell receptor beta chains were read from a single sample in a study of T cells in Graves' hyperthyroidism and ophthalmopathy. From the multiplex PCR reads, TCRdb called clonotypes with MiXCR, one entry per CDR3 protein. The sample lists some 600,000 distinct CDR3 sequences; approximately 14% were seen once. The sequenced material came from blood. The receptors originated from a woman aged 25 to 45 with Graves' hyperthyroidism that later progressed to Graves' ophthalmopathy. Both conserved end residues are part of each CDR3. D genes are given only for firm matches. The size field is filled for only some rows; it gives once, few, many or a size class.

d_gene: TRBD2
j_gene: TRBJ2-1
v_gene: TRBV27
abundance: -
CDR3aa: CASSLGISGRGEQFF
CDR3nt: TGTGCCAGCAGTTTAGGGATTAGCGGGAGAGGGGAGCAGTTCTTC

d_gene: -
j_gene: TRBJ1-1
v_gene: TRBV3-1
abundance: many
CDR3aa: CASSQDVGNTEAFF
CDR3nt: TGTGCCAGCAGCCAAGATGTGGGGAACACTGAAGCTTTCTTT

d_gene: -
j_gene: TRBJ1-1
v_gene: TRBV9
abundance: many
CDR3aa: CASSVGRGVEDTEAFF
CDR3nt: TGTGCCAGCAGCGTAGGGAGGGGAGTTGAGGACACTGAAGCTTTCTTT

d_gene: -
j_gene: TRBJ2-7
v_gene: TRBV15
abundance: many
CDR3aa: CATSRDAPYEQYF
CDR3nt: TGTGCCACCAGCAGAGACGCACCCTACGAGCAGTACTTC

d_gene: -
j_gene: TRBJ2-2
v_gene: TRBV5-1
abundance: -
CDR3aa: CASRRETGSGTGELFF
CDR3nt: TGCGCCAGCAGGCGGGAAACAGGGTCGGGCACCGGGGAGCTGTTTTTT

d_gene: -
j_gene: TRBJ1-1
v_gene: TRBV27
abundance: many
CDR3aa: CASSLYVDTEAFF
CDR3nt: TGTGCCAGCAGTTTATATGTGGACACTGAAGCTTTCTTT

d_gene: TRBD1
j_gene: TRBJ1-2
v_gene: TRBV7-3
abundance: many
CDR3aa: CASSSTGGGGYTF
CDR3nt: TGTGCCAGCAGCTCTACAGGGGGTGGTGGCTACACCTTC

d_gene: -
j_gene: TRBJ1-4
v_gene: TRBV18
abundance: many
CDR3aa: CASSAYATNEKLFF
CDR3nt: TGTGCCAGCTCCGCCTATGCAACTAATGAAAAACTGTTTTTT

d_gene: TRBD2
j_gene: TRBJ2-1
v_gene: TRBV2
abundance: -
CDR3aa: CASSDLAGHNEQFF
CDR3nt: TGTGCCAGCAGTGATCTAGCGGGTCACAATGAGCAGTTCTTC

d_gene: -
j_gene: TRBJ2-2
v_gene: TRBV4-3
abundance: few
CDR3aa: CASSQDPGRGTGELFF
CDR3nt: TGCGCCAGCAGCCAAGATCCAGGAAGGGGCACCGGGGAGCTGTTTTTT

d_gene: -
j_gene: TRBJ1-3
v_gene: TRBV7-2
abundance: few
CDR3aa: CASSQDSQAGNTIYF
CDR3nt: TGTGCCAGCAGCCAGGATAGCCAGGCTGGAAACACCATATATTTT

d_gene: -
j_gene: TRBJ2-2
v_gene: TRBV24-1
abundance: -
CDR3aa: CATRDNAYTGELFF
CDR3nt: TGTGCCACCCGGGACAACGCATACACCGGGGAGCTGTTTTTT

d_gene: -
j_gene: TRBJ1-5
v_gene: TRBV30
abundance: few
CDR3aa: CAWSSGNSNQPQHF
CDR3nt: TGTGCCTGGAGTAGCGGGAATAGCAATCAGCCCCAGCATTTT

d_gene: -
j_gene: TRBJ1-1
v_gene: TRBV11-3
abundance: many
CDR3aa: CASSLVGENTEAFF
CDR3nt: TGTGCCAGCAGCTTAGTGGGGGAGAACACTGAAGCTTTCTTT

d_gene: -
j_gene: TRBJ2-3
v_gene: TRBV24-1
abundance: many
CDR3aa: CATSEPPGAKMTDTQYF
CDR3nt: TGTGCCACCAGTGAGCCCCCAGGGGCGAAAATGACAGATACGCAGTATTTT

d_gene: TRBD1
j_gene: TRBJ1-4
v_gene: TRBV9
abundance: -
CDR3aa: CASSIEGAPNEKLFF
CDR3nt: TGTGCCAGCAGCATAGAGGGGGCACCTAATGAAAAACTGTTTTTT

d_gene: TRBD1
j_gene: TRBJ1-4
v_gene: TRBV28
abundance: many
CDR3aa: CASSSGGQNEKLFF
CDR3nt: TGTGCCAGCAGCTCGGGGGGACAGAATGAAAAACTGTTTTTT

d_gene: -
j_gene: TRBJ1-1
v_gene: TRBV19
abundance: few
CDR3aa: CASSISTSTEAFF
CDR3nt: TGTGCCAGTAGTATAAGCACATCCACTGAAGCTTTCTTT

d_gene: -
j_gene: TRBJ1-2
v_gene: TRBV28
abundance: many
CDR3aa: CASSFNNYGYTF
CDR3nt: TGTGCCAGCAGTTTCAATAACTATGGCTACACCTTC

d_gene: TRBD1
j_gene: TRBJ1-1
v_gene: TRBV10-3
abundance: many
CDR3aa: CAITEDRGAFF
CDR3nt: TGTGCCATCACTGAGGACAGGGGAGCTTTCTTT

d_gene: -
j_gene: TRBJ2-7
v_gene: TRBV2
abundance: few
CDR3aa: CASNPGPYSPHEQYF
CDR3nt: TGTGCCAGCAACCCGGGACCGTACTCACCCCACGAGCAGTACTTC

d_gene: TRBD1
j_gene: TRBJ2-5
v_gene: TRBV19
abundance: -
CDR3aa: CASSNQGAPLETQYF
CDR3nt: TGTGCCAGTAGTAACCAGGGGGCGCCACTAGAGACCCAGTACTTC

d_gene: TRBD1
j_gene: TRBJ1-1
v_gene: TRBV2
abundance: many
CDR3aa: CASHGQGRGDTEAFF
CDR3nt: TGTGCCAGCCACGGACAGGGAAGGGGGGACACTGAAGCTTTCTTT

d_gene: -
j_gene: TRBJ2-7
v_gene: TRBV28
abundance: many
CDR3aa: CATTPGKGEQYF
CDR3nt: TGTGCCACCACCCCAGGCAAGGGGGAGCAGTACTTC

d_gene: -
j_gene: TRBJ1-1
v_gene: TRBV12-3/TRBV12-4
abundance: many
CDR3aa: CASSWQDLPSEAFF
CDR3nt: TGTGCCAGCAGTTGGCAGGACCTTCCCTCCGAAGCTTTCTTT

d_gene: -
j_gene: TRBJ2-1
v_gene: TRBV6-1
abundance: many
CDR3aa: CASIPLRGVHYNEQFF
CDR3nt: TGTGCCAGCATCCCCCTGAGGGGAGTTCATTACAATGAGCAGTTCTTC

d_gene: -
j_gene: TRBJ2-7
v_gene: TRBV12-3/TRBV12-4
abundance: many
CDR3aa: CASSLQFSYEQYF
CDR3nt: TGTGCCAGCAGTTTACAGTTCTCCTACGAGCAGTACTTC

d_gene: TRBD2
j_gene: TRBJ2-1
v_gene: TRBV6-2/TRBV6-3
abundance: -
CDR3aa: CASSYSSSGTYNEQFF
CDR3nt: TGTGCCAGCAGTTACTCTAGTAGCGGGACTTACAATGAGCAGTTCTTC

d_gene: TRBD1
j_gene: TRBJ2-5
v_gene: TRBV7-9
abundance: few
CDR3aa: CASSLGTGGGRETQYF
CDR3nt: TGTGCCAGCAGCTTAGGGACAGGGGGCGGAAGGGAGACCCAGTACTTC

d_gene: -
j_gene: TRBJ1-2
v_gene: TRBV7-9
abundance: many
CDR3aa: CASSLRGVGYGYTF
CDR3nt: TGTGCCAGCAGCTTACGGGGAGTGGGCTATGGCTACACCTTC

d_gene: -
j_gene: TRBJ1-5
v_gene: TRBV12-3/TRBV12-4
abundance: -
CDR3aa: CASSLRTSNQPQHF
CDR3nt: TGTGCCAGCAGTTTAAGGACTAGCAATCAGCCCCAGCATTTT

d_gene: TRBD2
j_gene: TRBJ2-1
v_gene: TRBV27
abundance: many
CDR3aa: CASSTTGGYYNEQFF
CDR3nt: TGTGCCAGCAGTACGACGGGAGGGTACTACAATGAGCAGTTCTTC

d_gene: -
j_gene: TRBJ1-5
v_gene: TRBV19
abundance: few
CDR3aa: CASSIEGFVAQHF
CDR3nt: TGTGCCAGTAGTATAGAAGGGTTTGTGGCCCAGCATTTT

d_gene: -
j_gene: TRBJ1-1
v_gene: TRBV6-1
abundance: many
CDR3aa: CASSEVYSKNTEAFF
CDR3nt: TGTGCCAGCAGTGAAGTTTACAGCAAGAACACTGAAGCTTTCTTT

d_gene: TRBD2
j_gene: TRBJ2-7
v_gene: TRBV7-9
abundance: many
CDR3aa: CASGGGKKPYEQYF
CDR3nt: TGTGCGTCGGGAGGGGGGAAAAAGCCCTACGAGCAGTACTTC

d_gene: -
j_gene: TRBJ1-3
v_gene: TRBV7-9
abundance: -
CDR3aa: CASRSEASGSSGNTIYF
CDR3nt: TGTGCCAGCAGGTCAGAGGCGTCGGGCTCCTCTGGAAACACCATATATTTT

d_gene: -
j_gene: TRBJ2-5
v_gene: TRBV7-2
abundance: many
CDR3aa: CASSAWYRTQETQYF
CDR3nt: TGTGCCAGCAGCGCTTGGTACAGGACCCAAGAGACCCAGTACTTC

d_gene: TRBD1
j_gene: TRBJ2-4
v_gene: TRBV7-9
abundance: many
CDR3aa: CASSSRGLAKNIQYF
CDR3nt: TGTGCCAGCAGCTCGAGGGGGCTAGCCAAAAACATTCAGTACTTC

d_gene: -
j_gene: TRBJ2-7
v_gene: TRBV2
abundance: -
CDR3aa: CASSVGSDFREQYF
CDR3nt: TGTGCCAGCAGTGTAGGAAGCGACTTTCGTGAGCAGTACTTC

d_gene: TRBD1
j_gene: TRBJ2-5
v_gene: TRBV12-3/TRBV12-4
abundance: many
CDR3aa: CASSRGQGDPRETQYF
CDR3nt: TGTGCCAGCAGTAGGGGACAGGGGGATCCTCGGGAGACCCAGTACTTC

d_gene: -
j_gene: TRBJ1-2
v_gene: TRBV9
abundance: few
CDR3aa: CASSVEHPGRKYGYTF
CDR3nt: TGTGCCAGCAGCGTAGAACATCCGGGACGAAAATATGGCTACACCTTC

d_gene: -
j_gene: TRBJ2-5
v_gene: TRBV7-2
abundance: many
CDR3aa: CASSRDSTLGTETQYF
CDR3nt: TGTGCCAGCAGCCGTGATTCGACCCTCGGGACGGAGACCCAGTACTTC

d_gene: -
j_gene: TRBJ1-2
v_gene: TRBV25-1
abundance: many
CDR3aa: CASSESGGSNYGYTF
CDR3nt: TGTGCCAGCAGTGAATCGGGGGGAAGTAACTATGGCTACACCTTC

d_gene: -
j_gene: TRBJ2-5
v_gene: TRBV7-9
abundance: -
CDR3aa: CASSPPTDFSKMGKTQYF
CDR3nt: TGTGCCAGCAGCCCCCCCACCGATTTTTCCAAAATGGGGAAGACCCAGTACTTC

d_gene: -
j_gene: TRBJ1-2
v_gene: TRBV9
abundance: -
CDR3aa: CASSVEDRGRGGYTF
CDR3nt: TGTGCCAGCAGCGTAGAGGACAGAGGCCGCGGCGGCTACACCTTC

d_gene: -
j_gene: TRBJ2-3
v_gene: TRBV7-9
abundance: -
CDR3aa: CASSLPLGRSSTDTQYF
CDR3nt: TGTGCCAGCAGCCTCCCACTAGGGAGATCTAGCACAGATACGCAGTATTTT

d_gene: -
j_gene: TRBJ2-1
v_gene: TRBV18
abundance: -
CDR3aa: CASSSTQGSGTYNEQFF
CDR3nt: TGTGCCAGCTCATCGACCCAGGGTAGTGGGACCTACAATGAGCAGTTCTTC

d_gene: -
j_gene: TRBJ1-1
v_gene: TRBV27
abundance: many
CDR3aa: CASSTPQVPNTEAFF
CDR3nt: TGTGCCAGCAGCACCCCGCAGGTCCCGAACACTGAAGCTTTCTTT

d_gene: -
j_gene: TRBJ1-1
v_gene: TRBV4-1
abundance: few
CDR3aa: CASSQEQGGNTEAFF
CDR3nt: TGCGCCAGCAGCCAAGAACAGGGCGGGAACACTGAAGCTTTCTTT

d_gene: -
j_gene: TRBJ2-2
v_gene: TRBV19
abundance: few
CDR3aa: CASNSPGDTGELFF
CDR3nt: TGTGCCAGTAATAGTCCGGGAGACACCGGGGAGCTGTTTTTT

d_gene: -
j_gene: TRBJ2-7
v_gene: TRBV2
abundance: many
CDR3aa: CASSLQGGTYEQYF
CDR3nt: TGTGCCAGCAGCCTCCAGGGCGGGACCTACGAGCAGTACTTC

d_gene: TRBD1
j_gene: TRBJ1-6
v_gene: TRBV10-3
abundance: many
CDR3aa: CAIRGQENSPLHF
CDR3nt: TGTGCCATCAGGGGACAGGAAAATTCACCCCTCCACTTT

d_gene: -
j_gene: TRBJ1-1
v_gene: TRBV5-1
abundance: many
CDR3aa: CASSFRTGPEAFF
CDR3nt: TGCGCCAGCAGCTTTAGAACAGGCCCTGAAGCTTTCTTT

d_gene: -
j_gene: TRBJ2-1
v_gene: TRBV7-2
abundance: many
CDR3aa: CASSLVSALHNEQFF
CDR3nt: TGTGCCAGCAGCTTAGTCTCTGCGCTCCACAATGAGCAGTTCTTC

d_gene: TRBD2
j_gene: TRBJ2-3
v_gene: TRBV20-1
abundance: few
CDR3aa: CSARLSTSEGSTDTQYF
CDR3nt: TGCAGTGCTAGACTATCAACTAGCGAAGGAAGCACAGATACGCAGTATTTT

d_gene: TRBD1
j_gene: TRBJ2-7
v_gene: TRBV6-6
abundance: many
CDR3aa: CASSYDLQGAYEQYF
CDR3nt: TGTGCCAGCAGTTACGATTTACAGGGGGCCTACGAGCAGTACTTC

d_gene: -
j_gene: TRBJ2-3
v_gene: TRBV7-6
abundance: many
CDR3aa: CASSQQGGDTQYF
CDR3nt: TGTGCCAGCAGCCAGCAGGGGGGAGATACGCAGTATTTT

d_gene: TRBD1
j_gene: TRBJ2-7
v_gene: TRBV27
abundance: many
CDR3aa: CASSTDREFNEQYF
CDR3nt: TGTGCCAGCTCCACAGACAGGGAGTTTAACGAGCAGTACTTC

d_gene: TRBD1
j_gene: TRBJ1-1
v_gene: TRBV12-5
abundance: few
CDR3aa: CASGGTGGTEAFF
CDR3nt: TGTGCTAGTGGGGGTACAGGGGGCACTGAAGCTTTCTTT

d_gene: TRBD2
j_gene: TRBJ2-1
v_gene: TRBV7-9
abundance: few
CDR3aa: CASIERELAYNEQFF
CDR3nt: TGTGCCAGCATCGAGCGGGAGTTGGCGTACAATGAGCAGTTCTTC